This T cell receptor beta chain comes out of a study of cytomegalovirus exposure and HLA in healthy donors. Points on this clone: As yet, its antigen is unknown.

Sequencing was performed with immunoSEQ multiplex PCR; in TCRdb, only in-frame clones are kept and a portion is missing. The sample yields about 98,000 clones, about 88% seen once. The germline V gene has CDR1 SQVTM and CDR2 ANQGSEA. V lost 6 bases, J lost 1 base, and 9 bases stayed unmatched. The CDR3 spans 15 residues. Overall study findings and caveats: The study listed roughly 160 cytomegalovirus-associated TCR beta chains. Reports described diagnosis of cytomegalovirus status by the classifier as highly specific and sensitive. Whilst most TCR sequences proved rare, a subset of public TCRs occurred across many donors. A few chains tied to CMV proved CMV antigen-specific in vitro.

Sequencing was carried out using PBMCs. This TCR was recovered from a man in his late teens or twenties in good health and CMV-seropositive. The chain uses TRBV29-1 and TRBJ2-5; 9 nucleotides match TRBD1. CDR3 nucleotides: TGCAGCGTCGGCACGGGACAGGGTGGCCAAGAGACCCAGTACTTC. This sequence encodes CSVGTGQGGQETQYF.